This T cell receptor (beta chain) was observed in a study of early T cells in non-severe SARS-CoV-2 infection. This CDR3 is 16 amino acids long. V gave up 1 base and J gave up 0 bases; unmatched junction bases: 3. Germline V CDR1 and CDR2: DFQATT, SNEGSKA (reference sequence). The table lists this clonotype with many counts. TCRdb re-derived calls from the 5' RACE reads in MiXCR, one entry per CDR3 protein. The profile shows about 61,000 distinct CDR3 sequences, under 14% of them singletons. This clonotype was obtained from an adult who was a healthcare worker with PCR-confirmed SARS-CoV-2 infection or an uninfected control (not recorded which). The V and J genes are TRBV20-1 and TRBJ2-7; 13 bases fit TRBD2. The sample taken for sequencing was whole blood. CDR3 nucleotide sequence: TGCAGTGCTAGAGGGACTAGCGGGGGATCCTCCTACGAGCAGTACTTC. Protein: CSARGTSGGSSYEQYF.